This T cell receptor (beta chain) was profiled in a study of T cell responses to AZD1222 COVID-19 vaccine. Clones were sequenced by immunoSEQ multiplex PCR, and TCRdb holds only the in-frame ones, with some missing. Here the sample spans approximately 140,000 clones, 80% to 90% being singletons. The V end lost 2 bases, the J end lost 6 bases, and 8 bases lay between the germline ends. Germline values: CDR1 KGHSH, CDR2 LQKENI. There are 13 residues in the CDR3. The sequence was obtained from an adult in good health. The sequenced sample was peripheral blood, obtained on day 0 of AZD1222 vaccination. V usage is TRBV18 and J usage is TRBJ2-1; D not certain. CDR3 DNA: TGTGCCAGCTCACCAAACCCGAGCAATGAGCAGTTCTTC. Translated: CASSPNPSNEQFF.